The 25 T cell receptor beta chains below were found in one sample sequenced in a study of shared clonotypes between healthy human individuals. Measured with immunoSEQ multiplex PCR; TCRdb has only the in-frame clones, and not every one. The table has 2 million to 2.5 million clones, under 97% seen once; the top ten hold less than 0.15%. Source material: naive CD4+ T cells sorted from blood. Subset meaning: CD45RA+ positively selected. The receptors derive from a young man in good health.

This sequence joins TRBV9 and TRBJ1-3; D call uncertain. Trimming removed 1 base from V and 3 bases from J, with 11 bases in between. Germline CDR1 reads SGDLS; CDR2 reads YYNGEE. This CDR3 is 15 amino acids long. The CDR3 DNA follows: TGTGCCAGCAGCGTACCGGGAGATGGTGGAAACACCATATATTTT. This gives the protein CASSVPGDGGNTIYF. The variable domain in full, with the rest retrieved from reference TRBV9 and TRBJ1-3, is DSGVTQTPKHLITATGQRVTLRCSPRSGDLSVYWYQQSLDQGLQFLIQYYNGEERAKGNILERFSAQQFPDLHSELNLSSLELGDSALYFCASSVPGDGGNTIYFGEGSWLTVV.

This chain links TRBV18 with TRBJ2-1, with D uncertain. Trimming shortened V by 4 bases and J by 10 bases, and 17 bases separated the two germline ends. Germline-derived CDR1 and CDR2 are KGHSH and LQKENI. CDR3 size: 14 residues. The CDR3 sequence is CASSQGPLLQEQFF. CDR3 nucleotides: TGTGCCAGCTCACAAGGGCCGTTGCTCCAGGAGCAGTTCTTC.

Concerning this clone: This CDR3 is also generated by other DNA sequences in the sample. This chain connects TRBV30 to TRBJ1-6, with a tentative D call TRBD1 (5 bases). This CDR3 is 14 amino acids long. Germline V lookup: CDR1 GTSNPN, CDR2 SVGIG (reference sequence). V was cut by 2 bases and J by 1 base, with 6 bases left in between. The CDR3 bases are TGTGCCTGGAGTCGGGGGTCCTATAATTCACCCCTCCACTTT. This sequence encodes CAWSRGSYNSPLHF.

This chain uses TRBV2 with TRBJ1-1; TRBD1 matches 7 bases. Germline-derived CDR1 and CDR2 are SNHLY and FYNNEI. J was trimmed by 11 bases and V by 2 bases; bases with no gene match: 5. The CDR3 spans 12 residues. The CDR3 protein is CASSERAGGAFF. The CDR3 DNA sequence: TGTGCCAGCAGTGAAAGGGCAGGGGGGGCTTTCTTT.

The J gene is TRBJ1-1, the V gene TRBV5-1, with a tentative D call TRBD1 (5 bases). Germline V gives CDR1 SGHRS, CDR2 YFSETQ. This CDR3 has 15 amino acids. The V end was cut by 3 bases, the J end by 0 bases, with 12 bases between. The CDR3 sequence: CASSSAGGMNTEAFF. In DNA form, the CDR3 reads TGCGCCAGCAGCTCCGCTGGGGGGATGAACACTGAAGCTTTCTTT.

V is TRBV6-6 and J is TRBJ2-1; 10 positions agree with TRBD2. Per the germline V gene, CDR1 is MNHNY and CDR2 is SVGAGI (reference sequence). J gave up 9 bases and V 2 bases, and 7 bases lay outside the gene matches. The CDR3 spans 15 residues. The CDR3 loop reads CASSYPASGSGEQFF. The CDR3 coding sequence is TGTGCCAGCAGTTACCCGGCTAGCGGGAGTGGTGAGCAGTTCTTC.

This chain joins TRBV28 and TRBJ1-1; no firm D call. The CDR3 runs 16 residues. From germline, CDR1 is MDHEN and CDR2 SYDVKM. V lost 1 base and J 3 bases, leaving 15 bases between the germline ends. The CDR3 region has the DNA TGTGCCAGCAGTTTATTTACGGCGGGGAAAGACACTGAAGCTTTCTTT. Translation: CASSLFTAGKDTEAFF.

This clone was recorded once. V and J are TRBV7-6 and TRBJ2-7; either TRBD1 or TRBD2 may fit D (5 bases each). Looked up from germline, CDR1 is SGHVS and CDR2 is FNYEAQ. V was pared by 3 bases and J by 5 bases, with 11 bases between. The CDR3 is made up of 13 amino acids. CDR3 sequence: CASSLNRDHEQYF. CDR3 DNA: TGTGCCAGCAGCTTGAATAGGGACCACGAGCAGTACTTC.

J is TRBJ2-3 and V is TRBV9, with a weak D call TRBD1 (6 bases). The CDR3 runs 15 residues. The germline V gene encodes CDR1 SGDLS and CDR2 YYNGEE. V lost 0 bases and J 0 bases, leaving 8 bases between the germline ends. CDR3 DNA: TGTGCCAGCAGCGTAGGTGACAGGAGCACAGATACGCAGTATTTT. Translated: CASSVGDRSTDTQYF.

With respect to this clone: The same CDR3 also results from other DNA sequences found in this sample. The chain couples TRBV5-1 to TRBJ2-5, with a weak D call TRBD1 (5 bases). Germline CDR1 SGHRS, CDR2 YFSETQ. The CDR3 has 13 residues. V gave up 4 bases and J gave up 5 bases, with 12 bases separating them. The CDR3 loop is CASSRSRVETQYF. DNA for the CDR3: TGCGCCAGCAGCAGGAGCAGGGTCGAGACCCAGTACTTC.

This chain joins TRBV27 and TRBJ2-3; D is unclear. V lost 6 bases to trimming and J lost 2 bases, with 9 bases between them. Germline values: CDR1 MNHEY, CDR2 SMNVEV (reference sequence). The CDR3 runs 13 residues. The CDR3 here is CASSVWDTDTQYF. The CDR3 DNA is TGTGCCAGCAGCGTCTGGGACACAGATACGCAGTATTTT.

The chain has TRBV10-1 and TRBJ2-2, with 9 bases matching TRBD2. From germline, CDR1 is WNHNN and CDR2 SYGVQD (reference sequence). This CDR3 is 16 amino acids long. The J segment lost 4 bases and the V segment lost 3 bases, leaving 6 bases of the junction unmatched. The CDR3: CASSDRGAGGTGELFF. The CDR3, as DNA: TGCGCCAGCAGTGATCGTGGAGCGGGAGGCACCGGGGAGCTGTTTTTT.

The V and J genes are TRBV7-9 and TRBJ1-6; 9 nucleotides agree with TRBD1. The CDR3 covers 13 residues. Trimming removed 11 bases from V and 10 bases from J; junction bases left unmatched: 9. CDR1 and CDR2 from the germline V gene are SEHNR and FQNEAQ (reference sequence). CDR3 nucleotide sequence: TGTGCCGGGACCGGACAGGGGCAATCACCCCTCCACTTT. Protein: CAGTGQGQSPLHF.

The chain has TRBV6-5 and TRBJ1-2, with 7 bases fitting TRBD1. Germline trimming cut 5 bases from V and 5 bases from J; bases unmatched to any gene: 8. Germline CDR1 reads MNHEY; CDR2 reads SVGAGI. This CDR3 spans 14 amino acids. CDR3 sequence reads: CASSRYRGLYGYTF. The CDR3 DNA follows: TGTGCCAGCAGTCGATACAGGGGTCTGTATGGCTACACCTTC.

This chain uses TRBV30 with TRBJ2-2; 8 positions agree with TRBD1. Germline CDR1 GTSNPN, CDR2 SVGIG (reference sequence). The V gene end was trimmed by 2 bases and the J gene end by 5 bases; junction bases not matched to a gene: 4. This CDR3 has 14 amino acids. The CDR3 is CAWSPRTGTGELFF. CDR3 in DNA: TGTGCCTGGAGTCCCCGGACAGGGACCGGGGAGCTGTTTTTT.

The CDR3 region is CASSLDRGWSPLHF. CDR3 in DNA: TGTGCCAGCAGTTTGGACAGGGGCTGGTCACCCCTCCACTTT. This chain links TRBV27 with TRBJ1-6; 9 nucleotides match TRBD1. This CDR3 spans 14 amino acids. Germline CDR1 is MNHEY and CDR2 is SMNVEV (reference sequence). V lost 3 bases and J lost 10; bases outside the gene matches: 4.

Written as DNA, the CDR3 is TGTGCCAGCAGCCTATACGGGACGGCTTGGGAGTACGAGCAGTACTTC. Amino acids: CASSLYGTAWEYEQYF. The rearrangement links TRBV7-9 to TRBJ2-7; D could derive from TRBD1 or TRBD2 (5 bases each). Per the germline V gene, CDR1 is SEHNR and CDR2 is FQNEAQ (reference sequence). The CDR3 length is 16 residues. Trimming cost V 5 bases and J 4 bases, with 21 bases left between them.

V is TRBV7-9 and J is TRBJ2-1; D gene ambiguous. Germline CDR1 and CDR2: SEHNR and FQNEAQ (reference sequence). The germline V and J ends were trimmed by 2 bases and 6 bases, with 14 bases remaining between them. This CDR3 comprises 15 residues. This CDR3 reads CASSLWQNQVNEQFF. DNA of the CDR3: TGTGCCAGCAGCTTATGGCAGAATCAAGTCAATGAGCAGTTCTTC.

V gene TRBV10-3 combines with J gene TRBJ2-5, with 7 bases fitting TRBD2. The CDR3 consists of 13 residues. V dropped 7 bases and J dropped 5; count of bases not matched to a gene: 7. The germline CDR1 and CDR2 sequences are ENHRY and SYGVKD. CDR3 sequence reads: CAIKEGGMETQYF. The CDR3 DNA follows: TGTGCCATCAAGGAGGGAGGGATGGAGACCCAGTACTTC.

As regards this clone: The same CDR3 arises from other DNA sequences in this sample as well. The V call is TRBV18, the J call TRBJ2-2; TRBD1 matches at 9 bases. J gave up 3 bases and V 6 bases, and 5 bases lay outside the gene matches. CDR1 KGHSH and CDR2 LQKENI come from the germline V gene. This CDR3 spans 15 amino acids. CDR3 DNA: TGTGCCAGCTCTCCGGGACAGGGTGACACCGGGGAGCTGTTTTTT. It codes for CASSPGQGDTGELFF.

The rearrangement uses TRBV19 and TRBJ1-6; the match to TRBD1 covers 7 bases. Looked up from germline, CDR1 is LNHDA and CDR2 is SQIVND (reference sequence). This CDR3 is 19 amino acids long. With V trimmed by 4 bases and J by 0 bases, 12 bases remained unmatched. The CDR3 protein is CASSTTSGTATSYNSPLHF. The CDR3 bases are TGTGCCAGTAGTACCACTTCCGGGACAGCAACCTCCTATAATTCACCCCTCCACTTT.

This chain links TRBV6-6 with TRBJ2-7; D unresolved. Trimming pared 2 bases from V and 1 base from J, leaving 9 bases between. CDR1 is MNHNY, CDR2 SVGAGI, per germline (reference sequence). The CDR3 length is 14 residues. The CDR3 coding sequence is TGTGCCAGCAGTTACGAACTCGTTTCCTACGAGCAGTACTTC. Translating it yields CASSYELVSYEQYF.

The rearrangement uses TRBV6-1 and TRBJ1-5, with D perhaps TRBD1 (6 bases). This CDR3 comprises 12 residues. With 4 bases removed from V and 10 bases from J, the gap between germline ends came to 11 bases. Per the germline V gene, CDR1 is MNHNS and CDR2 is SASEGT. Here the CDR3 DNA reads TGTGCCAGCAGTGCCGAGGGGGGACCCCAGCATTTT. Its translation: CASSAEGGPQHF.

The V and J genes are TRBV28 and TRBJ2-4; 9 bases fit TRBD1. Germline CDR1 reads MDHEN; CDR2 reads SYDVKM. The CDR3 is 16 residues long. With V trimmed by 2 bases and J by 4 bases, 6 bases remained unmatched. DNA for the CDR3: TGTGCCAGCAGTTTACCCGCCGGGACAGGGAAAAACATTCAGTACTTC. Amino acid sequence: CASSLPAGTGKNIQYF.

The chain is built from TRBV6-1 and TRBJ1-1; tentatively, D is TRBD1 (6 bases). The CDR3 length is 13 residues. Trimming cost V 6 bases and J 6 bases, with 14 bases left between them. Looked up from germline, CDR1 is MNHNS and CDR2 is SASEGT. CDR3 DNA: TGTGCCAGCAGCCGAAGGGGGGTCGCTGAAGCTTTCTTT. Translated, it gives CASSRRGVAEAFF.